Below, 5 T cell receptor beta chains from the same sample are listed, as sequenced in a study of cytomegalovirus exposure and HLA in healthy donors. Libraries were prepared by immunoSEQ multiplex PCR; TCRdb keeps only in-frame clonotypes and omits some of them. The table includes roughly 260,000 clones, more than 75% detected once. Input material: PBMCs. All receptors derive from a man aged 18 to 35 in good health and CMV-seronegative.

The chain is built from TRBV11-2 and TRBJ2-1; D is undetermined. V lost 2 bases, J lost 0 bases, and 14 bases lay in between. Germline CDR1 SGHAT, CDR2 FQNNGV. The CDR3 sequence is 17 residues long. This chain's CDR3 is CASSLTLSASSYNEQFF. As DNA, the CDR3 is TGTGCCAGCAGCTTAACCCTGAGCGCTAGCTCCTACAATGAGCAGTTCTTC.

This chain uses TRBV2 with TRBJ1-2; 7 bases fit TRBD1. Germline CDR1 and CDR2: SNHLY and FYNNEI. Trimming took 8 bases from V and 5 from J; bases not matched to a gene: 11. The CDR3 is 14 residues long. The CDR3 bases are TGTGCCAGCGGTTCCGGGACAGAAATATATGGCTACACCTTC. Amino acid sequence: CASGSGTEIYGYTF.

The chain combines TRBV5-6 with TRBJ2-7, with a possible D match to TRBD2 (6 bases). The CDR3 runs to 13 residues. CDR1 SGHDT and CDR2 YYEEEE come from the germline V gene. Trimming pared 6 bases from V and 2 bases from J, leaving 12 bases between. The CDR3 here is CASTGTGPYEQYF. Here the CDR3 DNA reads TGTGCCAGCACCGGGACTGGACCCTACGAGCAGTACTTC.

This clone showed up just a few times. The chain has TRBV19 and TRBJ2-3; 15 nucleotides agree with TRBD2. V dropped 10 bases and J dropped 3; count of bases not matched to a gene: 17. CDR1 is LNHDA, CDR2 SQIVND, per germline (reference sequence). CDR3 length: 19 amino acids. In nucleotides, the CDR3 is TGTGCCACCCGACCCCACGCGGGACTAGCGGGAGGAAGGACAGATACGCAGTATTTT. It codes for CATRPHAGLAGGRTDTQYF.

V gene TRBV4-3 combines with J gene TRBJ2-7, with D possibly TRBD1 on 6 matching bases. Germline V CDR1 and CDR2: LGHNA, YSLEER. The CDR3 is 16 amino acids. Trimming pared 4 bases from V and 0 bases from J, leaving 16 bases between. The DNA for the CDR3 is TGCGCCAGCAGCCGCACCTACAGGGTTAGCTCCTACGAGCAGTACTTC. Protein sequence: CASSRTYRVSSYEQYF.